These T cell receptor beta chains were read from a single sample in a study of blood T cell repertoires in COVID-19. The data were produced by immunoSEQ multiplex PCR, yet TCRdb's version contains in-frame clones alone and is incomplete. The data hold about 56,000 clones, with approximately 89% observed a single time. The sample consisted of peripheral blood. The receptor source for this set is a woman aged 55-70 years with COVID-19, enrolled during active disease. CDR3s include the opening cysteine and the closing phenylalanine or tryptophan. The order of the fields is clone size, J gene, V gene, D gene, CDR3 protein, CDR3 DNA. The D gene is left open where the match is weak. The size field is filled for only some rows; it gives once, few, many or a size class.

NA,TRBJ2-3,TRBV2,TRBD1,CASSVQGKGDTQYF,TGTGCCAGCAGTGTACAGGGGAAGGGGGATACGCAGTATTTT
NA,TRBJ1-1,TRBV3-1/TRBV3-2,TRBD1,CASSQDPRGRITEAFF,TGTGCCAGCAGCCAAGATCCCAGGGGGAGGATCACTGAAGCTTTCTTT
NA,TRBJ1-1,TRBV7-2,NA,CASSLQGNTEAFF,TGTGCCAGCAGTTTACAGGGAAACACTGAAGCTTTCTTT
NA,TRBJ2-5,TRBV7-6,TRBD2,CASSLEAGGPGETQYF,TGTGCCAGCAGCTTAGAAGCGGGAGGGCCTGGGGAGACCCAGTACTTC
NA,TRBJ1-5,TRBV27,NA,CASSLEGGNQPQHF,TGTGCCAGCAGTTTGGAAGGGGGCAATCAGCCCCAGCATTTT
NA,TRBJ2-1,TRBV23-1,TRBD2,CASSRSGRALYNEQFF,TGCGCCAGCAGCCGAAGCGGGAGGGCCCTCTACAATGAGCAGTTCTTC
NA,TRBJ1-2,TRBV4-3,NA,CASSQDSRGRGNGYTF,TGCGCCAGCAGCCAAGATTCAAGAGGGAGGGGGAATGGCTACACCTTC
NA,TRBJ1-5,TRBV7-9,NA,CASSLQVNQPQHF,TGTGCCAGCAGCTTACAGGTGAATCAGCCCCAGCATTTT
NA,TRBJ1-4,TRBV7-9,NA,CASSFEPRATNEKLFF,TGTGCCAGCAGCTTCGAGCCGCGTGCAACTAATGAAAAACTGTTTTTT
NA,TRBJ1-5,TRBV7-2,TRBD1,CASSPRTGSQPQHF,TGTGCCAGCAGCCCCCGGACAGGGTCTCAGCCCCAGCATTTT
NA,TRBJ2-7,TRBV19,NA,CASSKGNYEQYF,TGTGCCAGTAGTAAGGGGAACTACGAGCAGTACTTC
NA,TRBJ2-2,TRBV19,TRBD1,CATKDRVAGELFF,TGTGCCACTAAAGACAGGGTGGCCGGGGAGCTGTTTTTT
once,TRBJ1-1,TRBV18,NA,CASSPGEETEAFF,TGTGCCAGCTCACCAGGGGAGGAAACTGAAGCTTTCTTT
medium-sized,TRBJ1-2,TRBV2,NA,CAIPPTVDGYTF,TGTGCCATCCCGCCCACAGTGGATGGCTACACCTTC
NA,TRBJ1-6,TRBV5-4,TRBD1,CASSLTRTGGYSYNSPLHF,TGTGCCAGCAGCCTTACAAGGACAGGGGGTTACTCCTATAATTCACCCCTCCACTTT
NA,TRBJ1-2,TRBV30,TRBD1,CAWTNRGNYGYTF,TGTGCCTGGACAAACAGGGGTAACTATGGCTACACCTTC
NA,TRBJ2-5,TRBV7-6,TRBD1,CASSFGQVKETQYF,TGTGCCAGCAGCTTCGGACAGGTTAAAGAGACCCAGTACTTC
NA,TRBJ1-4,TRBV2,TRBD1,CARGGQGNEKLFF,TGTGCCAGAGGGGGACAGGGGAATGAAAAACTGTTTTTT
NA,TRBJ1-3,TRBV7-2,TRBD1,CASSPRQGAYGNTIYF,TGTGCCAGCAGCCCCAGACAGGGGGCCTATGGAAACACCATATATTTT
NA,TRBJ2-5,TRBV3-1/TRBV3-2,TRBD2,CASSFGTTRGETQYF,TGTGCCAGCAGCTTTGGGACTACCCGGGGGGAGACCCAGTACTTC
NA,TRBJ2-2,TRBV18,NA,CASSHLLAETGELFF,TGTGCCAGCTCACACCTCCTAGCAGAAACCGGGGAGCTGTTTTTT
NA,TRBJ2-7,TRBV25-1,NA,CASLEPSGYEQYF,TGTGCCAGCCTGGAGCCCTCGGGATACGAGCAGTACTTC
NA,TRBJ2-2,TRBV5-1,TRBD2,CASSLPGGDTGELFF,TGCGCCAGCAGCTTACCCGGGGGGGACACCGGGGAGCTGTTTTTT
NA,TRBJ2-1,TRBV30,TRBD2,CAWEFSGSHEQFF,TGTGCCTGGGAATTTAGCGGGAGTCATGAGCAGTTCTTC
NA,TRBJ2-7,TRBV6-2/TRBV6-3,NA,CASSPNLADEQYF,TGTGCCAGCAGTCCAAACCTAGCTGACGAGCAGTACTTC
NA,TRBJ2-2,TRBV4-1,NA,CASSQEAGGLTGELFF,TGCGCCAGCAGCCAAGAGGCAGGTGGACTCACCGGGGAGCTGTTTTTT
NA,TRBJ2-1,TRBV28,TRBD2,CASSPAGVGYNEQFF,TGTGCCAGCAGTCCCGCGGGAGTGGGCTACAATGAGCAGTTCTTC
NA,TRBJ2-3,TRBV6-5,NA,CASSYTYFTSTDTQYF,TGTGCCAGCAGTTACACCTATTTTACTAGCACAGATACGCAGTATTTT
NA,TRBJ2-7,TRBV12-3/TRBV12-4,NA,CASRSTDYEQYF,TGTGCCAGCAGATCCACTGACTACGAGCAGTACTTC
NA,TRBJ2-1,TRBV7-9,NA,CASSSDSADSYNEQFF,TGTGCCAGCAGCTCCGACAGCGCGGACTCCTACAATGAGCAGTTCTTC
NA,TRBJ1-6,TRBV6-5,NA,CASSWGLRGGNSPLHF,TGTGCCAGCAGTTGGGGTCTAAGAGGGGGAAATTCACCCCTCCACTTT
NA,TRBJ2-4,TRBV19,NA,CASSASLRGAKNIQYF,TGTGCCAGTAGTGCGAGCTTGAGAGGGGCCAAAAACATTCAGTACTTC
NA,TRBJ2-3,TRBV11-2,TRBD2,CASSLAASGSGDTQYF,TGTGCCAGCAGCTTAGCGGCAAGCGGGAGCGGGGATACGCAGTATTTT
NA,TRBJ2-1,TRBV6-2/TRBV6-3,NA,CASSYGGLNNEQFF,TGTGCCAGCAGTTACGGCGGGTTGAACAATGAGCAGTTCTTC
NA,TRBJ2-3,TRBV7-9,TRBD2,CASSPEVPSGAYTDTQYF,TGTGCCAGCAGCCCAGAGGTGCCTAGCGGAGCGTACACAGATACGCAGTATTTT
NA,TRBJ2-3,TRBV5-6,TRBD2,CASRLAGITDTQYF,TGTGCCAGTCGACTAGCGGGGATCACAGATACGCAGTATTTT
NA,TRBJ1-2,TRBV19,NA,CASSMGSGIGYGYTF,TGTGCCAGTAGTATGGGATCAGGGATCGGCTATGGCTACACCTTC
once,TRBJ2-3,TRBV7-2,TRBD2,CASNSGRGASTDTQYF,TGTGCCAGCAACTCAGGGCGGGGGGCTAGCACAGATACGCAGTATTTT
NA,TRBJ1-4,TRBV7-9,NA,CASSLQGLTEKLFF,TGTGCCAGCAGCCTACAGGGTCTTACTGAAAAACTGTTTTTT
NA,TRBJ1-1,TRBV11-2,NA,CASSSTTKNTEAFF,TGTGCCAGCAGCTCGACAACCAAGAACACTGAAGCTTTCTTT
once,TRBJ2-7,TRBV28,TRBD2,CASSPSGGSSYEQYF,TGTGCCAGCAGTCCTTCGGGCGGGAGCTCCTACGAGCAGTACTTC
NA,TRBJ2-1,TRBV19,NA,CASSLQGGDFNEQFF,TGTGCCAGTAGTCTCCAGGGTGGCGATTTTAATGAGCAGTTCTTC
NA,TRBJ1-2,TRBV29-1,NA,CSTDDRPYGYTF,TGCAGCACGGATGACAGACCATATGGCTACACCTTC
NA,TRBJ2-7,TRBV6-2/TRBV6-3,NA,CASSEITYVKQYF,TGTGCCAGCAGCGAAATAACCTACGTGAAGCAGTACTTC
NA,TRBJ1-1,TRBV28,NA,CASSLEFLGTEAFF,TGTGCCAGCAGTTTAGAGTTTCTCGGGACTGAAGCTTTCTTT
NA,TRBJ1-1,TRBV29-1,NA,CSVVGGAEAFF,TGCAGCGTGGTCGGGGGGGCTGAAGCTTTCTTT
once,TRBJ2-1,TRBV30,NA,CAWRDRGGSSGTSTYNEQFF,TGTGCCTGGAGGGACAGGGGGGGTTCTAGCGGGACGTCGACCTACAATGAGCAGTTCTTC
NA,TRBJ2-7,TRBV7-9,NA,CASSLLGARDEQYF,TGTGCCAGCAGCTTACTGGGGGCGAGAGACGAGCAGTACTTC
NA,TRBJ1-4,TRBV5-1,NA,CASNLGGTPNEKLFF,TGCGCCAGCAACTTGGGGGGGACACCGAATGAAAAACTGTTTTTT
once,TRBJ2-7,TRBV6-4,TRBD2,CASSDSTPGLAGAVGTYEQYF,TGTGCCAGCAGTGACTCCACACCGGGACTAGCGGGAGCTGTCGGGACCTACGAGCAGTACTTC
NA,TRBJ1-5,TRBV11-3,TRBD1,CASSFGRQGSRNQPQHF,TGTGCCAGCAGCTTCGGGAGACAGGGCTCTCGCAATCAGCCCCAGCATTTT
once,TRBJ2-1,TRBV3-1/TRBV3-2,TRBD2,CASSQDSGLAGYNEQFF,TGTGCCAGCAGCCAAGATTCGGGACTAGCGGGATACAATGAGCAGTTCTTC
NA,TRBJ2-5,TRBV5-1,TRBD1,CASSDGQGQETQYF,TGCGCCAGCAGCGACGGACAGGGACAAGAGACCCAGTACTTC
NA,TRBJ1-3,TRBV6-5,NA,CASSYSRGLEDTIYF,TGTGCCAGCAGTTACTCGAGAGGGCTGGAGGACACCATATATTTT
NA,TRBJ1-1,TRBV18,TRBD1,CASSPFPGQRNTEAFF,TGTGCCAGCTCACCTTTTCCGGGACAGAGGAACACTGAAGCTTTCTTT